These T cell receptor beta chains were read from a single sample in a study of preoperative IRX-2 immunotherapy in early breast cancer. TCRdb's copy holds only in-frame clones and misses some; the assay was immunoSEQ multiplex PCR. The sample lists 30,000 or so clones; around 89% were seen once. Sampling was performed from a patient treated with IRX-2 immunotherapy. Receptors were obtained from a human donor with breast cancer. CDR3s include the opening cysteine and the closing phenylalanine or tryptophan. The D gene is left open where the match is weak. Part of the rows lack a size; the others show once, few, many or a class for expanded clones.

size	D	V	length	J	DNA	CDR3
-	-	TRBV7-8	16	TRBJ2-1	TGTGCCAGCAGCTATTCGACCGGTACATCCTACAATGAGCAGTTCTTC	CASSYSTGTSYNEQFF
-	-	TRBV19	15	TRBJ1-5	TGTGCCAGTAGACAACAGGCATATAGCAATCAGCCCCAGCATTTT	CASRQQAYSNQPQHF
-	-	TRBV6-5	13	TRBJ1-1	TGTGCCAGCAGAGACAGGCTGAACACTGAAGCTTTCTTT	CASRDRLNTEAFF
-	-	TRBV7-9	12	TRBJ2-2	TGTGCCAGCAGCTTAGGTTTCGGGGAGCTGTTTTTT	CASSLGFGELFF
-	-	TRBV10-3	12	TRBJ2-7	TGTGCCATCAGTCGACAGGAGGTCGAGCAGTACTTC	CAISRQEVEQYF
-	-	TRBV7-2	13	TRBJ2-5	TGTGCCAGCAGCTTAGGCTACGGAGGGGAGCAGTACTTC	CASSLGYGGEQYF
once	-	TRBV4-3	15	TRBJ2-7	TGCGCCAGCAGCCAAGCAGGGACGGCAATCCACGAGCAGTACTTC	CASSQAGTAIHEQYF
-	-	TRBV5-1	15	TRBJ2-7	TGCGCCAGCAGCTTGGTGGGTAGCTGGTCCTACGAGCAGTACTTC	CASSLVGSWSYEQYF
-	-	TRBV5-5	14	TRBJ2-1	TGTGCCAGCAGCTTTCCCGGGAACTACAATGAGCAGTTCTTC	CASSFPGNYNEQFF
-	TRBD1	TRBV7-9	16	TRBJ1-1	TGTGCCAGCAGCCCAAGGCCAGGGGGGAGCCGGACTGAAGCTTTCTTT	CASSPRPGGSRTEAFF